This T cell receptor (beta chain) was sequenced for a study of human T cells and chemical hapten exposure listed by TCRdb under 2021. About the investigation overall: For sensitization, 2% DPC in acetone was applied to a roughly 2 cm by roughly 2 cm area of upper inner arm skin. Patients additionally received weekly therapeutic DPC doses to the scalp throughout the approximately 25-week study period. Patch testing was performed on the upper back with Finn chambers containing 0.01% DPC, and the patch tests were scored after 6 days according to International Contact Dermatitis Research Group standards. Blood for TCR sequencing was provided by twenty-nine alopecia patients at one to four time points (pre-sensitization, 2, 6 and 24 weeks). The study tracked peripheral blood TCR repertoire changes in vivo during primary and secondary sensitization to the hapten diphenylcyclopropenone (DPC) in alopecia patients. The patient cohort, mostly female, included alopecia areata with under or over 50% scalp involvement, alopecia totalis and alopecia universalis. The libraries were sequenced as a pool, and the TCR yield per sample differed mostly because of small variations in library volumes within the pool. Patient blood was sampled pre-sensitization (week 0) and at 2, 6 and about 24 weeks after DPC sensitization.

Library creation used RACE. These reads were obtained on a NextSeq 500. During library preparation, unique molecular identifiers were attached to individual cDNA molecules so that TCRs could be counted in a quantitative, reproducible way. Each blood RNA sample was used to sequence both TCR alpha and TCR beta chains. On the authors' methods: The median number of TCRs per sample was roughly 98,000, ranging from roughly 23,224 to 690,600. The Decombinator software suite was used to annotate the V, J and CDR3 of the TCR reads. For the PS versus PT1 abundance plots, all samples were subsampled to the same number of TCRs (28,000). TCRs were defined as expanded if absent before sensitization and observed at least eight times at the 2-week time point. Using fastp trimming at Q25 and MiXCR clonotype assembly, TCRdb reanalyzed the public sequencing data and kept in-frame beta chains. A single entry per CDR3 protein holds the most common genes and DNA from its merged rows. For this entry, the V and J calls and clone size follow TCRdb and not the study's own pipeline. The sample includes approximately 350,000 distinct CDR3 sequences, with 6% to 8.5% observed a single time. Roughly 8% of the sample is in the top ten clones.

Read against the paper, the sample's time point label means: patch test 1, 2 weeks after DPC sensitization. Per the publication, the treatment or condition label means: therapeutic diphenylcyclopropenone sensitization with weekly scalp DPC. At every patch-test visit, the blood draw took place before the patch test was put on. To be eligible, patients had to be aged 18 to 70, diagnosed with alopecia and judged suitable for DPC therapy, while pregnant patients were excluded. Unfractionated whole blood was collected in Tempus Blood RNA tubes, and total RNA was extracted from that blood. CDR1 is given as SQVTM and CDR2 as ANQGSEA, both from the germline V gene. V is clipped by 7 bases and J by 5 bases, and the sequence between their germline boundaries is 6 bases long. The CDR3, from cysteine to phenylalanine, totals 10 residues. This entry keeps only the CDR3 DNA: 30 bases, framed from base 1. This clonotype was observed at least ten times. Its antigen is not yet known. Base quality data are lacking; no much larger clone is found one base away.

Broader findings and caveats from the paper: The number of TCRs above 1 in 1000 frequency did not change with DPC sensitization; there was no evidence of global repertoire structure alterations. Compared with pre-sensitization or healthy control sets, expanded TCRs formed significantly more large CDR3 similarity clusters, which is consistent with antigen-driven responses. Alopecia, a presumed autoimmune disease, was present in all patients, so the immune response of the patients might differ from that of healthy individuals. Repeated subsampling changed both the strength of the expansion versus patch-test correlation and the threshold at which the correlation became significant. Patch test score was positively correlated with the number of PT1 expanded TCRs, with significance at thresholds 8, 16 and 32 but not at 4.

The sequence links TRBV29-1 to TRBJ2-1, with TRBD1 tentatively as D gene (5 bases match). This TCR was recovered from a woman under 30 with alopecia areata. Some clones in this sample may be carry-over from other donors' samples. The specimen comprised whole blood, sampled in connection with sensitization to the hapten diphenylcyclopropenone (DPC). In nucleotides, the sequence is TGCAGCGGACAGAACAATGAGCAGTTCTTC. Translated, it gives CSGQNNEQFF.